This T cell receptor (beta chain) came from a study of T cell changes during pregnancy in multiple sclerosis. TCRdb's table, derived via immunoSEQ multiplex PCR, lists solely in-frame clones and lacks some. Of over 50,000 clones listed, around 85% are singletons. This CDR3 spans 16 amino acids. J lost 1 base, V lost 4 bases, and 7 bases had no gene match. Germline CDR1 SGHRS, CDR2 YFSETQ. The J gene is TRBJ2-7, the V gene TRBV5-1; 11 nucleotides line up with TRBD2. The starting material was CD4+ T cells from peripheral blood mononuclear cells, obtained in the third trimester of pregnancy. The TCR was taken from a female donor with multiple sclerosis, enrolled in a pregnancy study. The CDR3: CASSRTGTSGSYEQYF. CDR3 nucleotides: TGCGCCAGCAGCAGGACCGGGACTAGCGGATCCTACGAGCAGTACTTC.